This T cell receptor (beta chain) is drawn from a study of cytomegalovirus exposure and HLA in healthy donors. Whole-study context: In a previous analysis, 95 million to 130 million unique TCR beta sequences were found from 150 million to 200 million T cells. Points from the study as a whole: Beyond CMV serostatus, there was no information to go on about immune exposure. Some V segments, TRBV6-2 and TRBV6-3 among them, were indistinguishable and were therefore excluded.

PCR involved 60 Vbeta and 13 Jbeta primers. Sequencing was performed with immunoSEQ multiplex PCR; in TCRdb, only in-frame clones are kept and a portion is missing. The sample holds approximately 150,000 clones, approximately 80% seen once. The sample holds a few counts of this clone. Its antigen is still unknown. Germline V gene data show CDR1 as MNHEY and CDR2 as SVGAGI. Trimming removed 6 bases from V and 1 base from J, with 9 bases in between. This CDR3 has 13 residues. The chain carries TRBV6-5 and TRBJ1-1; D is possibly TRBD1 (5 bases). This TCR was sampled from a woman between 40 and 55 years old in good health and CMV-seronegative. Sequencing was carried out using PBMCs. The CDR3 protein is CASSLTENTEAFF. In DNA form, the CDR3 reads TGTGCCAGCAGCCTGACAGAGAACACTGAAGCTTTCTTT.